This T cell receptor beta chain was sequenced during a study of T cell repertoires in cytomegalovirus infection. Turning to the study itself: CMV infection and matching HLA type were both indicated by public TCR beta signatures. Study-level findings and limits: CMV carriers with the relevant HLA were identified by cumulative public TCR beta family frequency.

The CDR3 consists of 12 residues. CDR1 is SNHLY and CDR2 is FYNNEI in the germline V gene. The ends lost 7 bases at V and 5 bases at J; junction bases unmatched: 4. Note on this clonotype: Antigen specificity is unknown.

TCRdb itself ran the reads through MiXCR, one entry per CDR3 protein. The data contain about 310,000 distinct CDR3 sequences, about a sixth of them singletons. The rearrangement joins TRBV2 to TRBJ2-7; 8 bases are shared with TRBD2. The sequence was collected from a human donor in good health (CMV status not recorded). Some clones in this sample may be carry-over from other donors' samples. The sample comprised PBMCs. This CDR3 reads CASNGGGDEQYF. DNA of the CDR3: TGTGCCAGCAACGGGGGGGGCGACGAGCAGTACTTC.